This TCR beta chain was sequenced during a study of blood T cell repertoires in COVID-19. Clones were read by immunoSEQ multiplex PCR, and TCRdb kept only the in-frame ones, dropping some. Of more than 40,000 clones listed, 88% are singletons. This clone was observed once. Germline trimming cut 1 base from V and 8 bases from J; bases unmatched to any gene: 4. Germline V gene data show CDR1 as LGHDT and CDR2 as YNNKEL (reference sequence). CDR3 size: 16 residues. The rearrangement links TRBV3-1 (or the pseudogene TRBV3-2) to TRBJ2-1, with 14 bases aligning to TRBD2. The sequence came from a man aged 50 to 60 with active COVID-19. Input material: peripheral blood. The CDR3 region is CASSQAGTSGRHEQFF. Written as DNA, the CDR3 is TGTGCCAGCAGCCAAGCCGGGACTAGCGGGAGACATGAGCAGTTCTTC.